The sequence of this TCR beta chain was determined in a study of blood T cell repertoires in COVID-19. Original data processing: Scientists estimated how many nucleated cells there were by amplifying reference gene primers. Sequencing used immunoSEQ multiplex PCR; TCRdb keeps in-frame clones, though not all of them. V, J and clone size reflect that table, while D and trimming were determined from the DNA. Here the sample spans about 230,000 clones, about 85% being singletons. Deletions cut 1 base from V and 7 bases from J, with 17 bases between. This CDR3 region has 15 residues. CDR1 is SGHDT, CDR2 YYEEEE, per germline. In its sample, this clone was seen a few times.

The material sequenced was peripheral blood. The sequence derives from a woman of 80 years or more with acute or convalescent COVID-19. The rearrangement uses TRBV5-6 and TRBJ1-2; D is unclear. The chain's CDR3 is CASSLNRVVRSGYTF. The CDR3 DNA reads as TGTGCCAGCAGCTTGAATCGGGTGGTGCGGTCTGGCTACACCTTC.